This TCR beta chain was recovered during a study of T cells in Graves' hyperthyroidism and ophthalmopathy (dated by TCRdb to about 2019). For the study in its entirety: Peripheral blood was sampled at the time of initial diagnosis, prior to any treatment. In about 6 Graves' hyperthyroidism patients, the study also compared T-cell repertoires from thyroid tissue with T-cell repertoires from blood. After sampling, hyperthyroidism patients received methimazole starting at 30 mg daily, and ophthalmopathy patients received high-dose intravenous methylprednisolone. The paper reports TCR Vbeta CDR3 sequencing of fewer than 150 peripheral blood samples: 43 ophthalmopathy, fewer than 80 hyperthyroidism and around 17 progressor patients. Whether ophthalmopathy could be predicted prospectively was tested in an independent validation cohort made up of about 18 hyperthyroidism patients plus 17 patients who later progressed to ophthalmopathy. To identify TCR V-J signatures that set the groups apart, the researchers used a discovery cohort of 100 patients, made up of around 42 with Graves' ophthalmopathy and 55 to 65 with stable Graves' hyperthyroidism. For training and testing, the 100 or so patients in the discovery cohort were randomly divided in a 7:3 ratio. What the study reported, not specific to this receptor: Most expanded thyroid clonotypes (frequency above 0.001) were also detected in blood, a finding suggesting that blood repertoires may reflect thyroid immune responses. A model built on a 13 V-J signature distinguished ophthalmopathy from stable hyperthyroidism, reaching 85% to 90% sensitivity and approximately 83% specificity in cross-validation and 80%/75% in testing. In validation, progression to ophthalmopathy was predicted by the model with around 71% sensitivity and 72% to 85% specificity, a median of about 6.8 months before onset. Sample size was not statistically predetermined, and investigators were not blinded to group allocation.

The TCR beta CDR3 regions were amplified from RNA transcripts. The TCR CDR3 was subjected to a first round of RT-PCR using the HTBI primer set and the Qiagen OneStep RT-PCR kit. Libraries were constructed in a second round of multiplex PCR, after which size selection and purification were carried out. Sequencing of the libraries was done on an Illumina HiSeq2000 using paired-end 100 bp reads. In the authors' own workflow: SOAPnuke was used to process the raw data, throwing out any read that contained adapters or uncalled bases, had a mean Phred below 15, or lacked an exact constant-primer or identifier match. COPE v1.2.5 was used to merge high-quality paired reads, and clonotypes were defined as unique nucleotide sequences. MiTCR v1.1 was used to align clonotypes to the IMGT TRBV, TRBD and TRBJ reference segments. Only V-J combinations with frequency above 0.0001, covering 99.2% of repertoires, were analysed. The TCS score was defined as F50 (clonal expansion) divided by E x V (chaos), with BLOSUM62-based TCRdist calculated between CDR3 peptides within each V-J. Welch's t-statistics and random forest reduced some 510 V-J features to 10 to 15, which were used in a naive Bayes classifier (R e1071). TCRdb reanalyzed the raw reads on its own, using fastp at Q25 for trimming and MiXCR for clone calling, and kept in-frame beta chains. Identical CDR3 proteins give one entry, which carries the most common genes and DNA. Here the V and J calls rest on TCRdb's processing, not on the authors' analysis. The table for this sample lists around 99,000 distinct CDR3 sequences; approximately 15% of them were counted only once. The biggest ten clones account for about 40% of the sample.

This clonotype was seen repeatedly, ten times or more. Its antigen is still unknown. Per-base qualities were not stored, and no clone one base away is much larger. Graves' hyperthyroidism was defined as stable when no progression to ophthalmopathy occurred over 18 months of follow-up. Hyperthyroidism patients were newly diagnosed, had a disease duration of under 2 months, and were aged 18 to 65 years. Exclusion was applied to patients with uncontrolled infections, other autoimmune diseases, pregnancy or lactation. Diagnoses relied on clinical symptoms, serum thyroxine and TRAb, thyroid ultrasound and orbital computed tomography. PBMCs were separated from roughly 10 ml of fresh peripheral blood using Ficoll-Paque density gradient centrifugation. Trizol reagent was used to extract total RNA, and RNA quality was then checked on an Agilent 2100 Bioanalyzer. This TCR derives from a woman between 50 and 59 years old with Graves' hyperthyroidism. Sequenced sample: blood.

For the CDR3, the sequence is CASSLGRPGPDEQYF. Read as DNA, the sequence is TGCGCCAGCAGCTTGGGACGACCAGGCCCGGACGAGCAGTACTTC. The rearrangement combines TRBV5-1 with TRBJ2-7, with the D gene uncertain. Including the terminal cysteine and phenylalanine, the CDR3 comprises 15 residues. The sequence is cut down to CDR3 DNA, 45 bases in frame from base 1. V was cut back by 0 bases and J by 5 bases, leaving a gap of 15 bases between them. Taken from the germline V gene, the CDR1 and CDR2 loops are SGHRS and YFSETQ.